Shown below are 22 T cell receptor beta chains from a single sample sequenced in a study of blood T cell repertoires in COVID-19. Profiling relied on immunoSEQ multiplex PCR, and the TCRdb table lists in-frame clones only, not all of them. The sample gives around 480,000 clones, approximately 89% of which show up once; roughly 12% is in the top ten. Sequencing was performed on peripheral blood. These receptors were taken from a woman between 45 and 65 years old with COVID-19, enrolled during active disease.

J is TRBJ2-7 and V is TRBV11-2, with D perhaps TRBD2 (6 bases). V lost 3 bases, J lost 3 bases, and 12 bases lay in between. This CDR3 comprises 14 residues. Germline CDR1 reads SGHAT; CDR2 reads FQNNGV. For the CDR3, the DNA is TGTGCCAGCAGCTTGGGCGGGGCCTACTACGAGCAGTACTTC. It codes for CASSLGGAYYEQYF.

This clone has a single count. The rearrangement uses TRBV5-1 and TRBJ1-4, with 7 bases lining up with TRBD1. The junction had 3 bases not matched to a gene; V was cut back by 8 bases and J by 8 bases. The CDR3 consists of 11 residues. The germline gives CDR1 SGHRS, CDR2 YFSETQ. CDR3 amino acids: CASRTGEKLFF. The CDR3 nucleotides are TGCGCCAGTCGGACAGGAGAAAAACTGTTTTTT.

This clone was detected once. Here the CDR3 DNA reads TGTGCCAGCGGGGGGGGACATCAGCCCCAGCATTTT. Amino acids: CASGGGHQPQHF. The chain has TRBV12-3 or TRBV12-4 and TRBJ1-5; TRBD1 is a possible D gene (5 bases). The CDR3 is made up of 12 amino acids. With 8 bases removed from V and 5 bases from J, the gap between germline ends came to 10 bases.

The chain links TRBV27 to TRBJ2-3; TRBD2 agrees at 11 bases. The germline V gene encodes CDR1 MNHEY and CDR2 SMNVEV (reference sequence). Germline trimming cut 6 bases from V and 7 bases from J; bases unmatched to any gene: 9. The CDR3 spans 15 residues. CDR3 loop: CASSPLAGGKNTQYF. As DNA, the CDR3 is TGTGCCAGCAGCCCTCTAGCGGGGGGTAAAAATACGCAGTATTTT.

The chain recombines TRBV29-1 with TRBJ2-4; D may be TRBD2 (6 bases). Germline V gene data show CDR1 as SQVTM and CDR2 as ANQGSEA. The V end lost 3 bases, the J end lost 1 base, and 10 bases lay between the germline ends. The CDR3 is 14 residues long. The chain's CDR3 is CSVDGGDAKNIQYF. In DNA, the CDR3 is TGCAGCGTTGATGGCGGGGACGCCAAAAACATTCAGTACTTC.

V usage is TRBV6-6 and J usage is TRBJ2-7; D may be TRBD2 (5 bases). CDR3 size: 15 residues. Germline CDR1 and CDR2: MNHNY and SVGAGI (reference sequence). With 6 bases removed from V and 9 bases from J, the gap between germline ends came to 24 bases. The CDR3 sequence is CASREDTRSPFRQYF. CDR3 nucleotides: TGTGCCAGCAGAGAGGATACTAGATCCCCCTTCCGGCAGTACTTC.

This clone was seen just once. This chain uses TRBV18 with TRBJ2-2; D not resolved. The ends were cut back, 0 bases at V and 3 bases at J, with 11 bases in the middle. The germline CDR1 and CDR2 sequences are KGHSH and LQKENI. The CDR3 is 16 residues long. The CDR3 reads CASSPPRPPYTGELFF. The CDR3 DNA reads as TGTGCCAGCTCACCACCGCGCCCCCCTTACACCGGGGAGCTGTTTTTT.

The chain has TRBV6-5 and TRBJ1-3, with TRBD1 as a possible D gene (5 bases). The CDR3 consists of 12 residues. V was cut by 9 bases and J by 4 bases, with 10 bases left in between. The germline gives CDR1 MNHEY, CDR2 SVGAGI. This CDR3 reads CASQGGGNTIYF. DNA for the CDR3: TGTGCCAGTCAGGGAGGGGGAAACACCATATATTTT.

The chain employs TRBV27 and TRBJ1-4, with 8 bases that match TRBD1. V trimming: 5 bases; J trimming: 8 bases; junction bases outside the gene matches: 10. Germline V gene sequence: CDR1 MNHEY, CDR2 SMNVEV (reference sequence). The CDR3 loop spans 15 amino acids. CDR3 sequence reads: CASSVDRVGSEKLFF. The CDR3 nucleotides are TGTGCCAGCAGTGTGGACAGGGTCGGCAGCGAAAAACTGTTTTTT.

The rearrangement joins TRBV11-2 to TRBJ1-2; TRBD1 aligns across 10 bases. Germline V gene data show CDR1 as SGHAT and CDR2 as FQNNGV. Trimming removed 5 bases from V and 8 bases from J; junction bases left unmatched: 23. CDR3 length: 19 residues. The DNA of the CDR3 is TGTGCCAGCAGCGAAAGAATACTACCGGGACAGGGGAGTATAACGGGCTACACCTTC. This encodes CASSERILPGQGSITGYTF. Full variable domain (missing parts from reference TRBV11-2 and TRBJ1-2): EAGVAQSPRYKIIEKRQSVAFWCNPISGHATLYWYQQILGQGPKLLIQFQNNGVVDDSQLPKDRFSAERLKGVDSTLKIQPAKLEDSAVYLCASSERILPGQGSITGYTFGSGTRLTVV.

This sequence joins TRBV19 and TRBJ1-2; TRBD1 matches 7 bases. V was pared by 6 bases and J by 6 bases, with 7 bases of the junction left unmatched. CDR1 is LNHDA and CDR2 is SQIVND in the germline V gene (reference sequence). This CDR3 comprises 13 residues. As DNA, the CDR3 is TGTGCCAGTAGACCCGACAGGGTTGATGGCTACACCTTC. It specifies CASRPDRVDGYTF.

The chain is built from TRBV5-1 and TRBJ1-1; no reliable D call. Per the germline V gene, CDR1 is SGHRS and CDR2 is YFSETQ. The CDR3 contains 15 residues. V lost 0 bases to trimming and J lost 0 bases, with 9 bases between them. The CDR3 is CASSLVSGLNTEAFF. In nucleotides, the CDR3 is TGCGCCAGCAGCTTGGTAAGCGGGTTGAACACTGAAGCTTTCTTT.

The chain joins TRBV18 to TRBJ1-6, with 8 bases aligning to TRBD1. The length of the CDR3 is 14 residues. Germline CDR1 reads KGHSH; CDR2 reads LQKENI. The V segment lost 2 bases and the J segment 10 bases; nucleotides outside the gene matches: 4. The CDR3 reads CASSPSGQDSPLHF. In nucleotides, the CDR3 is TGTGCCAGCTCACCATCGGGACAGGACTCACCCCTCCACTTT.

This chain links TRBV19 with TRBJ1-4, with D perhaps matching TRBD1 (6 bases). The V gene lost 7 bases and the J gene lost 5 bases, with 14 bases spanning the gap. The CDR3 contains 14 residues. Germline lookup yields CDR1 LNHDA and CDR2 SQIVND (reference sequence). This CDR3 is CASTARGANEKLFF. The CDR3 coding sequence is TGTGCCAGTACCGCCCGGGGGGCCAATGAAAAACTGTTTTTT.

This chain uses TRBV29-1 with TRBJ1-5; 8 bases are shared with TRBD1. This CDR3 has 14 residues. In germline, CDR1 is SQVTM, CDR2 ANQGSEA. The J segment lost 1 base and the V segment lost 5 bases, leaving 4 bases of the junction unmatched. CDR3 amino acids: CSVSDRGSNQPQHF. The CDR3 region has the DNA TGCAGCGTTTCAGACAGGGGAAGCAATCAGCCCCAGCATTTT.

This chain joins TRBV2 and TRBJ2-5, with 9 bases aligning to TRBD1. Per germline, CDR1 SNHLY and CDR2 FYNNEI. The CDR3 runs to 15 residues. V was pared by 8 bases and J by 5 bases, with 12 bases of the junction left unmatched. The CDR3 spells CASAPGTGLSETQYF. The CDR3 nucleotides are TGTGCCAGCGCCCCCGGGACAGGGTTATCGGAGACCCAGTACTTC. The full variable domain, its missing parts supplied by reference TRBV2 and TRBJ2-5, is EPEVTQTPSHQVTQMGQEVILRCVPISNHLYFYWYRQILGQKVEFLVSFYNNEISEKSEIFDDQFSVERPDGSNFTLKIRSTKLEDSAMYFCASAPGTGLSETQYFGPGTRLLVL.

The rearrangement links TRBV24-1 to TRBJ2-7, with 7 bases matching TRBD1. The V segment lost 6 bases and the J segment 6 bases; nucleotides outside the gene matches: 10. Germline CDR1 KGHDR, CDR2 SFDVKD. This CDR3 spans 14 amino acids. CDR3 residues: CATSPRGSSGEQYF. The CDR3 DNA is TGTGCCACCAGTCCCAGGGGGTCCTCGGGCGAGCAGTACTTC.

The rearrangement links TRBV27 to TRBJ2-1; D is unresolved. Deletions cut 4 bases from V and 4 bases from J, with 8 bases between. From germline, CDR1 is MNHEY and CDR2 SMNVEV (reference sequence). The length of the CDR3 is 13 residues. The CDR3 DNA reads as TGTGCCAGCAGTTCAGGCAGGTACAATGAGCAGTTCTTC. It specifies CASSSGRYNEQFF.

The chain employs TRBV6-1 and TRBJ1-1; 7 bases agree with TRBD1. CDR1 MNHNS and CDR2 SASEGT come from the germline V gene. CDR3 size: 17 residues. Germline trimming cut 2 bases from V and 0 bases from J; bases unmatched to any gene: 9. This chain's CDR3 is CASSEPLGQVLNTEAFF. The DNA of the CDR3 is TGTGCCAGCAGTGAACCCCTTGGACAGGTTTTGAACACTGAAGCTTTCTTT.

The CDR3 spells CASSLQGPNGYTF. The CDR3 bases are TGTGCCAGCAGCTTGCAGGGCCCAAATGGCTACACCTTC. The chain uses TRBV5-6 and TRBJ1-2, with D possibly matching TRBD1 (5 bases). The CDR3 length is 13 residues. Looked up from germline, CDR1 is SGHDT and CDR2 is YYEEEE. V lost 1 base to trimming and J lost 6 bases, with 10 bases between them.

V is TRBV10-3 and J is TRBJ1-1; D unresolved. The CDR3 extends over 14 amino acids. Trimming removed 3 bases from V and 4 bases from J, with 12 bases in between. Germline assignment: CDR1 ENHRY and CDR2 SYGVKD. The CDR3 DNA reads TGTGCCATCAGTGAATCACTGAGAGCCACTGAAGCTTTCTTT. Protein product: CAISESLRATEAFF.

The rearrangement uses TRBV18 and TRBJ1-4; D possibly corresponds to TRBD1 (5 bases). Trimming removed 5 bases from V and 7 bases from J, with 11 bases in between. This CDR3 comprises 13 residues. Germline CDR1 is KGHSH and CDR2 is LQKENI. The CDR3 sequence: CASSSQGGEKLFF. The CDR3, as DNA: TGTGCCAGCTCAAGCCAGGGAGGTGAAAAACTGTTTTTT.